This T cell receptor (beta chain) was retrieved from a study of technical replicates of blood from several donors. CDR3 length: 19 amino acids. In germline, CDR1 is SGDLS, CDR2 YYNGEE. V trimming: 0 bases; J trimming: 1 base; junction bases outside the gene matches: 5. Sequencing was performed with immunoSEQ multiplex PCR; in TCRdb, only in-frame clones are kept and a portion is missing. The table records 65,000 to 90,000 clones, 95% to 98% of them present only once. The chain uses TRBV9 and TRBJ2-3, with 16 bases fitting TRBD2. Sequences were obtained from T cells isolated from PBMCs. The receptor's source is a human donor in good health. CDR3 sequence reads: CASSVEAGTSGRGTDTQYF. The CDR3 DNA reads TGTGCCAGCAGCGTAGAGGCCGGGACTAGCGGGAGGGGCACAGATACGCAGTATTTT. The entire variable domain, with the rest obtained from reference TRBV9 and TRBJ2-3, is as follows: DSGVTQTPKHLITATGQRVTLRCSPRSGDLSVYWYQQSLDQGLQFLIQYYNGEERAKGNILERFSAQQFPDLHSELNLSSLELGDSALYFCASSVEAGTSGRGTDTQYFGPGTRLTVL.